This T cell receptor beta chain originates from a study of blood T cells in healthy people across ages. Study-level background: Per two T cells, template switching captured roughly one barcoded beta molecule.

It was with a sample-barcoded 5' primer and a J-beta primer mix that a second PCR of roughly 7 to 12 cycles was run. From each sample, at least 2.5 million paired-end reads containing CDR3 were obtained. TCRdb ran MiXCR on the 5' RACE reads and lists one entry per CDR3 protein. There are about 1,400,000 distinct CDR3 sequences in the sample; 42% occur only once, and approximately 7.9% lies in the top ten. To note about this clonotype: Its antigen is still unknown.

Ten milliliters of peripheral blood were drawn from each donor into EDTA-treated tubes. The study's findings and limits: Both naive CD4+ cell counts and diversity were greater in long-lived donors than in aged donors.

Trimming removed 1 base at V and 6 bases at J, with 14 bases between. The CDR3 length is 15 residues. Germline V gene sequence: CDR1 MGHRA, CDR2 YSYEKL. Sequencing used blood. The sequence was obtained from a woman aged 18-29 years in good health. The genes are TRBV4-1 and TRBJ2-3, with D perhaps TRBD1 or TRBD2 (5 bases each). CDR3 coding DNA: TGCGCCAGCAGCCAAGGTTTGGGGGTTGGGGATACGCAGTATTTT. This translates into CASSQGLGVGDTQYF.